This T cell receptor beta chain was retrieved from a study of technical replicates of blood from a handful of donors. Generated by immunoSEQ multiplex PCR, the TCRdb table keeps only in-frame clones and is missing some. The sample has 65,000 to 90,000 clones, more than 85% seen once. This TCR derives from a human donor in good health. Some clones in this sample may be carry-over from other donors' samples. The sequencing input was PBMCs.

CDR3 residues: CASSLGQGIEAFF. In nucleotides, the CDR3 is TGTGCCAGCTCATTAGGACAGGGCATAGAAGCTTTCTTT. The chain recombines TRBV18 with TRBJ1-1; 8 bases line up with TRBD1. Per germline, CDR1 KGHSH and CDR2 LQKENI. V lost 5 bases to trimming and J lost 8 bases; unmatched junction nucleotides: 7. The length of the CDR3 is 13 residues.